This T cell receptor (beta chain) was found in a study of cytomegalovirus exposure and HLA in healthy donors. Study-wide points: Several of the most significant clusters appeared, in a later analysis, to be linked to common viral pathogens. TCR beta chain V- and J-gene trimming was linked, in a later analysis, to a missense variant in DCLRE1C.

The CDR3 is 15 residues long. Germline CDR1 SSHAT, CDR2 FNYEAQ (reference sequence). The PCR made use of 60 Vbeta and 13 Jbeta primers. The data were produced by immunoSEQ multiplex PCR, yet TCRdb's version contains in-frame clones alone and is incomplete. The sample has 140,000 to 150,000 clones, almost 80% seen once. Regarding this clone: The target antigen is unknown. One junction end does not reproduce the germline sequence, and a read error may be involved.

Sequences were obtained from PBMCs. The rearrangement joins TRBV7-7 to TRBJ2-1, with a weak D call TRBD1 (5 bases). The sequence was collected from a woman aged 25 to 39 in good health and CMV-seronegative. The CDR3 DNA follows: TGTGCTAGCAGCTCCAGGGCGGCTTCCTACAATGAGCAGTTCTTC. Translating it yields CASSSRAASYNEQFF.